Reported below is one T cell receptor (beta chain). TCRdb's copy holds only in-frame clones and misses some; the assay was immunoSEQ multiplex PCR. The data hold 12,000 to 15,000 clones, with about 78% observed a single time. Treatment: randomized to nivolumab then ipilimumab (arm A) or the reverse (arm B). None of the patients previously received DNA-damaging chemotherapy. From thawed PBMCs, live CD3+CD8+ cells negative for CD19 and CD56 were sorted. These data belong to a study of sequential checkpoint blockade in melanoma. Study as a whole: Each arm's sequence ended with maintenance nivolumab.

Source: CD8+ T cells sorted from blood (inferred from file names), taken from a patient given nivolumab and ipilimumab in sequence. The source of this sequence is a human donor with melanoma.

As DNA, the CDR3 is TGTGCCAGCAGCTTTAACGGGGACTCCTACGAGCAGTACTTC. It encodes CASSFNGDSYEQYF. This chain links TRBV6-1 with TRBJ2-7, with D perhaps TRBD2 (5 bases). The CDR3 contains 14 residues. V was cut by 6 bases and J by 0 bases, with 12 bases left in between. The germline V gene has CDR1 MNHNS and CDR2 SASEGT.